The T cell receptor beta chain described here comes from a study of cytomegalovirus exposure and HLA in healthy donors. Study details: The roughly 130 validation repertoires used the same platform as the approximately 670 first-cohort repertoires (as reported by a later analysis).

There are 15 residues in the CDR3. Germline loops: CDR1 SGHTA, CDR2 FQGNSA. With 1 base removed from V and 3 bases from J, the gap between germline ends came to 10 bases. The assay was immunoSEQ multiplex PCR, and TCRdb's table has in-frame clones only and misses some. There are 150,000 to 200,000 clones in the sample; around four fifths occur only once, and 2% to 2.5% lies in the top ten. The sample comprised PBMCs. The receptor comes from a man aged 25 to 40 in good health and CMV-seropositive. The rearrangement uses TRBV7-2 and TRBJ1-3; no clear D gene. In DNA form, the CDR3 reads TGTGCCAGCAGCTTAGATTTATCAGGTGGAAACACCATATATTTT. This translates into CASSLDLSGGNTIYF.